The 20 T cell receptor beta chains below were found in one sample sequenced in a study of blood T cells in healthy people across ages (dated by TCRdb to between 2015 and 2016). Preparation of the library involved 5' RACE. Data came from an Illumina HiSeq 2500. The second PCR ran for about 7 to 11 cycles and used a J-beta primer mix along with a sample-barcoded 5' primer. In-frame beta chains were kept once TCRdb had trimmed the public reads at Q25 with fastp and called clones with MiXCR. CDR3 protein duplicates are merged, each entry listing the most common genes and DNA. The sample table contains almost 800,000 distinct CDR3 sequences; only one count was recorded for roughly 60% of them. About 20% of the sample rests with the top ten. Sample: blood. The receptors here all came from a man between 25 and 39 years old in good health.

The sample holds a few counts of this clonotype. This chain links TRBV11-1 with TRBJ2-4; maybe TRBD2 (6 bases). The CDR3 spans 14 residues. V dropped 1 base and J dropped 6 bases, with 10 bases sitting between them. Germline V lookup: CDR1 SGHAT, CDR2 FQDESV (reference sequence). CDR3: CASSLGLGGNIQYF. The CDR3 bases are TGTGCCAGCAGCTTAGGTCTGGGGGGAAACATTCAGTACTTC.

This clonotype showed up just once. The V call is TRBV29-1, the J call TRBJ1-5; 9 bases align to TRBD1. Germline V gene data show CDR1 as SQVTM and CDR2 as ANQGSEA. This CDR3 region has 17 residues. V gave up 4 bases and J gave up 2 bases; unmatched junction bases: 12. The CDR3 nucleotides are TGCAGCGTTGTTTCCGGGACAGGGTTATTCGGCAATCAGCCCCAGCATTTT. Translation: CSVVSGTGLFGNQPQHF.

This clonotype occurred a few times. V and J are TRBV20-1 and TRBJ2-3, with D possibly being TRBD2 (5 bases). CDR3 length: 12 residues. The ends were cut back, 6 bases at V and 1 base at J, with 8 bases in the middle. Germline-derived CDR1 and CDR2 are DFQATT and SNEGSKA (reference sequence). CDR3 amino acids: CSAAEGTDTQYF. Written as DNA, the CDR3 is TGCAGTGCCGCGGAGGGCACAGATACGCAGTATTTT.

The rearrangement links TRBV12-3 or TRBV12-4 to TRBJ2-7; 11 bases are shared with TRBD2. Trimming took 3 bases from V and 7 from J; bases not matched to a gene: 8. The CDR3 consists of 15 residues. CDR3 protein: CASSFPSGGFGEQYF. In DNA form, the CDR3 reads TGTGCCAGCAGTTTTCCTAGCGGGGGGTTCGGGGAGCAGTACTTC.

This clonotype was detected ten times or more. V gene TRBV5-1 combines with J gene TRBJ2-3, with TRBD1 identical over 11 bases. V was pared by 0 bases and J by 4 bases, with 4 bases of the junction left unmatched. This CDR3 is built from 16 residues. Germline CDR1 SGHRS, CDR2 YFSETQ. DNA for the CDR3: TGCGCCAGCAGCTTGGAAAGGGACAGGGGGGCAGATACGCAGTATTTT. As protein: CASSLERDRGADTQYF. The whole variable domain, remainder taken from reference TRBV5-1 and TRBJ2-3, is KAGVTQTPRYLIKTRGQQVTLSCSPISGHRSVSWYQQTPGQGLQFLFEYFSETQRNKGNFPGRFSGRQFSNSRSEMNVSTLELGDSALYLCASSLERDRGADTQYFGPGTRLTVL.

The V gene is TRBV28, the J gene TRBJ2-1, with 7 bases matching TRBD1. The germline V gene encodes CDR1 MDHEN and CDR2 SYDVKM. The V gene end was trimmed by 1 base and the J gene end by 5 bases; junction bases not matched to a gene: 8. The CDR3 spans 16 residues. The CDR3 DNA follows: TGTGCCAGCAGTTTATTACTACAGGGGAACCACAATGAGCAGTTCTTC. It is translated as CASSLLLQGNHNEQFF.

The table lists this clonotype with many counts. The V gene is TRBV20-1, the J gene TRBJ2-1; 9 positions match TRBD2. The junction had 9 bases not matched to a gene; V was cut back by 6 bases and J by 6 bases. The CDR3 has 14 amino acids. Germline assignment: CDR1 DFQATT and CDR2 SNEGSKA (reference sequence). The CDR3 sequence is CSASGRLTINEQFF. The CDR3 DNA follows: TGCAGTGCCAGCGGGAGGCTCACCATCAATGAGCAGTTCTTC.

The chain recombines TRBV3-1 with TRBJ2-7; the D gene is possibly TRBD2 (6 bases). The V gene lost 5 bases and the J gene lost 3 bases, with 17 bases spanning the gap. The germline V gene encodes CDR1 LGHDT and CDR2 YNNKEL (reference sequence). The CDR3 extends over 15 amino acids. CDR3 bases: TGTGCCAGCAGCTCGAGTCTGGACTACAACTACGAGCAGTACTTC. Its translation: CASSSSLDYNYEQYF.

The chain couples TRBV4-1 to TRBJ1-1; maybe TRBD1 (6 bases). Trimming left V 1 base short and J 4 bases short, with 13 bases between. CDR3 length: 15 amino acids. Germline CDR1 is MGHRA and CDR2 is YSYEKL. CDR3 nucleotide sequence: TGCGCCAGCAGCCAAGGAGCGGGGGCCTCCACTGAAGCTTTCTTT. It codes for CASSQGAGASTEAFF.

This rearrangement joins TRBV11-3 to TRBJ2-3; 14 nucleotides align to TRBD2. The length of the CDR3 is 18 residues. After removal of 5 bases from V and 1 base from J, the junction contained 8 bases not matched to a gene. CDR1 is SGHNT, CDR2 YENEEA, per germline. The CDR3 spells CASSHRLAGGARTDTQYF. CDR3 DNA sequence: TGTGCCAGCAGCCATCGACTAGCGGGGGGGGCACGCACAGATACGCAGTATTTT.

The chain joins TRBV7-9 to TRBJ1-6, with D hard to call. The germline V gene encodes CDR1 SEHNR and CDR2 FQNEAQ (reference sequence). CDR3 size: 14 residues. V was trimmed by 8 bases and J by 0 bases, leaving 8 bases between them. The CDR3 nucleotides read TGTGCCAGCCGGCTGAGCTCCTATAATTCACCCCTCCACTTT. Residues: CASRLSSYNSPLHF.

The gene calls are TRBV11-3 and TRBJ2-1, with 9 bases aligning to TRBD2. Germline V gene sequence: CDR1 SGHNT, CDR2 YENEEA. J lost 8 bases, V lost 3 bases, and 5 bases had no gene match. This CDR3 is 14 amino acids long. The CDR3 sequence is CASSFSGSNYEQFF. Here the CDR3 DNA reads TGTGCCAGCAGCTTTAGCGGGAGCAACTATGAGCAGTTCTTC.

The chain carries TRBV7-2 and TRBJ1-1, with D hard to call. CDR1 and CDR2 from the germline V gene are SGHTA and FQGNSA. V lost 3 bases and J lost 4, with 9 bases in between. This CDR3 comprises 13 residues. CDR3 sequence (DNA): TGTGCCAGCAGCTTTAGTCGGAGCACTGAAGCTTTCTTT. This gives the protein CASSFSRSTEAFF.

The V and J genes are TRBV29-1 and TRBJ1-1, with D uncertain. V was trimmed by 4 bases and J by 4 bases, leaving 7 bases between them. Germline CDR1 SQVTM, CDR2 ANQGSEA. The CDR3 runs to 11 residues. The CDR3 reads CSVVSTTEAFF. CDR3 in DNA: TGCAGCGTTGTTAGCACCACTGAAGCTTTCTTT.

In the case of this clonotype: At one end, the junction sequence differs from germline, possibly due to a read error. This rearrangement joins TRBV18 to TRBJ2-4, with D perhaps given as TRBD1 or TRBD2 (5 bases each). Germline V lookup: CDR1 KGHSH, CDR2 LQKENI. The CDR3 totals 13 residues. The CDR3: CASAPMGHGEQYF. For the CDR3, the DNA is TGTGCCAGCGCACCAATGGGGCATGGGGAGCAGTACTTC.

The chain couples TRBV7-2 to TRBJ2-5; D is unclear. CDR3 length equals 12 residues. V shed 4 bases and J shed 5 bases, with 8 bases lying between them. Germline assignment: CDR1 SGHTA and CDR2 FQGNSA. CDR3 nucleotides: TGTGCCAGCAGCTCGGTATGGGAGACCCAGTACTTC. This translates into CASSSVWETQYF. Based on the CDR3 plus reference TRBV7-2 and TRBJ2-5, the full variable domain is GAGVSQSPSNKVTEKGKDVELRCDPISGHTALYWYRQSLGQGLEFLIYFQGNSAPDKSGLPSDRFSAERTGGSVSTLTIQRTQQEDSAVYLCASSSVWETQYFGPGTRLLVL.

This clonotype turned up a few times. The chain joins TRBV3-1 to TRBJ2-7, with 14 nucleotides matching TRBD2. The CDR3 runs to 15 residues. The germline CDR1 and CDR2 sequences are LGHDT and YNNKEL (reference sequence). The trim removed 4 bases at V and 5 bases at J, leaving 4 bases unmatched. CDR3 sequence: CASSPGTSGRDEQYF. CDR3 bases: TGTGCCAGCAGCCCCGGGACTAGCGGGAGAGACGAGCAGTACTTC.

The chain uses TRBV7-2 and TRBJ1-4; D remains unclear. The germline V gene encodes CDR1 SGHTA and CDR2 FQGNSA. This CDR3 spans 15 amino acids. V lost 5 bases, J lost 3 bases, and 13 bases lay in between. CDR3 nucleotide sequence: TGTGCCAGCAGCGGACGCAAATCTCCTAATGAAAAACTGTTTTTT. Residues: CASSGRKSPNEKLFF.

The V and J genes are TRBV29-1 and TRBJ1-2; D gene uncertain. Germline CDR1 is SQVTM and CDR2 is ANQGSEA. Trimming stripped 4 bases from V and 4 bases from J, with 4 bases between. The CDR3 is 10 amino acids. The CDR3 loop is CSVGSYGYTF. The CDR3 DNA sequence: TGCAGCGTTGGAAGCTATGGCTACACCTTC.

This clonotype was seen more than once but under ten times. CDR3 protein: CASQPTGSYREQYF. Written as DNA, the CDR3 is TGTGCCAGCCAGCCGACGGGATCGTATCGGGAGCAGTACTTC. The chain is built from TRBV7-9 and TRBJ2-5, with D possibly matching TRBD2 (6 bases). This CDR3 region has 14 residues. V gave up 8 bases and J gave up 11 bases, with 24 bases separating them. Germline V lookup: CDR1 SEHNR, CDR2 FQNEAQ (reference sequence).